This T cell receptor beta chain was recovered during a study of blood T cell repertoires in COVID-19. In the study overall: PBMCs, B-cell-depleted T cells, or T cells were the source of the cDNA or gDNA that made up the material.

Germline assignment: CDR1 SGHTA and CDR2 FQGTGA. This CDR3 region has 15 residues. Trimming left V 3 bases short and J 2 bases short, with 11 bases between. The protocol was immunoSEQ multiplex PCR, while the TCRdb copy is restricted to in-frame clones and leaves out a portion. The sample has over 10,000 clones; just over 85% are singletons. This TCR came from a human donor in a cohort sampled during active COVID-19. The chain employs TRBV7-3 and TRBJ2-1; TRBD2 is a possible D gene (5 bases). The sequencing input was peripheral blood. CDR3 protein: CASSFASSTYNEQFF. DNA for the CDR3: TGTGCCAGCAGCTTCGCTAGCAGCACCTACAATGAGCAGTTCTTC.